The clone carrying this TCR beta chain was detected only a few times. Its antigen is unidentified. This sample was taken from a study of identical twins. Study-wide results and limits: High-abundance cord blood beta clonotypes had fewer insertions; memory repertoires showed none. Low generation-probability sequences were in excess among twin-shared out-of-frame alpha sequences. For zero-insertion analyses, partial confounding could come from invariant MAIT and iNKT cells.

Template switching introduced a universal primer site, and the cDNA bore unique molecular identifiers. TCRdb fed the 5' RACE reads into MiXCR, producing one record per CDR3 protein. Of approximately 620,000 distinct CDR3 sequences listed, 8% to 9% are singletons. V was pared by 5 bases and J by 4 bases, with 14 bases between. Germline values: CDR1 DFQATT, CDR2 SNEGSKA (reference sequence). The CDR3 length is 13 residues. The sample also formed part of further work on yellow fever vaccine responses in identical twins.

The receptor's source is a woman aged 18-29 years in good health. This chain uses TRBV20-1 with TRBJ1-2; D gene unclear. The specimen sequenced was PBMCs. In DNA, the CDR3 is TGCAGTGCTCCGACGGTTGTTTTCTATGGCTACACCTTC. As protein: CSAPTVVFYGYTF.